Given below is one TCR beta chain in context. Next came a second PCR, run for roughly 6 to 11 cycles, which used a sample-barcoded 5' primer along with a J-beta primer mix. In TCRdb, the 5' RACE reads were re-called with MiXCR into one record per CDR3 protein. Of hundreds of thousands of distinct CDR3 sequences in the sample, 25% to 35% are singletons; the top ten hold approximately 14%. V lost 3 bases and J lost 8, with 11 bases in between. This CDR3 is 14 amino acids long. Germline CDR1 is SGHVS and CDR2 is FNYEAQ. These data are taken from a study of blood T cells in healthy people across ages. The sample consisted of blood. The sequence derives from an elderly woman in good health. The chain carries TRBV7-6 and TRBJ1-6, with D unclear. CDR3 amino acids: CASSFHGEDSPLHF. CDR3 nucleotides: TGTGCCAGCAGCTTCCACGGCGAAGATTCACCCCTCCACTTT.